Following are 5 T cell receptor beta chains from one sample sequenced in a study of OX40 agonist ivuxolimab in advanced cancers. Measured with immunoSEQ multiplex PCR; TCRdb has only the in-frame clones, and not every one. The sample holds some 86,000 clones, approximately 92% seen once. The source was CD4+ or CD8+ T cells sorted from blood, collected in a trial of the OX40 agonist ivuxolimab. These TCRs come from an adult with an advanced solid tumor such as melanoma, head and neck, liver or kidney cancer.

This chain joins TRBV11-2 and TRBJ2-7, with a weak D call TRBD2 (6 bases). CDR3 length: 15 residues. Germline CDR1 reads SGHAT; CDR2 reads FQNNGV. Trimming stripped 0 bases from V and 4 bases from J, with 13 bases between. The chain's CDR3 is CASSLDVLASYEQYF. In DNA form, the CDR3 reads TGTGCCAGCAGCTTAGATGTTCTAGCGTCGTACGAGCAGTACTTC.

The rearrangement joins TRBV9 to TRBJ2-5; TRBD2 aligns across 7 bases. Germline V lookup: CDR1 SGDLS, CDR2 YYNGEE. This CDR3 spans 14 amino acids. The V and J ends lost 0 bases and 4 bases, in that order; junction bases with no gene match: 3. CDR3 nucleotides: TGTGCCAGCAGCGTAGAGGTAGCGGGAGAGACCCAGTACTTC. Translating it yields CASSVEVAGETQYF.

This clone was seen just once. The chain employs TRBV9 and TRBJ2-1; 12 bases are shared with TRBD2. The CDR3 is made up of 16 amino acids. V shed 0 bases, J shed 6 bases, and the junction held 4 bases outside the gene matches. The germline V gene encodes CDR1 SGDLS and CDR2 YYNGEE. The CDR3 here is CASSVGPSGRANEQFF. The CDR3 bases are TGTGCCAGCAGCGTAGGGCCTAGCGGGAGGGCCAATGAGCAGTTCTTC.

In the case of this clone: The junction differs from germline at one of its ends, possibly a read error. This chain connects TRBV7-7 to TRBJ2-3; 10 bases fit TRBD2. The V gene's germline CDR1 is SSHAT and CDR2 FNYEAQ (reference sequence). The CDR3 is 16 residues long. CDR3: CASSFKREGATDTQYF. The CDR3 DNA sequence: TGTGCTAGCAGTTTTAAGCGGGAGGGTGCCACAGATACGCAGTATTTT. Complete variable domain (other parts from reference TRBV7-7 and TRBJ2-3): GAGVSQSPRYKVTKRGQDVTLRCDPISSHATLYWYQQALGQGPEFLTYFNYEAQPDKSGLPSDRFSAERPEGSISTLTIQRTEQRDSAMYRCASSFKREGATDTQYFGPGTRLTVL.

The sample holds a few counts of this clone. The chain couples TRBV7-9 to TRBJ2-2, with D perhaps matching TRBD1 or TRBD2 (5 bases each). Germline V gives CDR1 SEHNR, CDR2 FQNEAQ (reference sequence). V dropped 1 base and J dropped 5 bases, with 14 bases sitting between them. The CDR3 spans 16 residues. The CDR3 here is CASSLGGAGMTGELFF. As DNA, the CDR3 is TGTGCCAGCAGCTTAGGAGGGGCAGGGATGACCGGGGAGCTGTTTTTT.